The clone carrying this TCR beta chain has only a few counts. Each single cDNA molecule received a unique molecular identifier. Using its own MiXCR run on the 5' RACE reads, TCRdb lists one record per CDR3 protein. The data contain 60,000 to 80,000 distinct CDR3 sequences, roughly an eighth of them singletons. Trimming cost V 4 bases and J 8 bases; bases outside gene matches: 11. This CDR3 has 15 residues. Germline CDR1 is SGHNT and CDR2 is YYREEE (reference sequence). The sample comes from a study of early T cells in non-severe SARS-CoV-2 infection. On the study more broadly: Bulk RNA from unsorted whole blood was sequenced; chains were unpaired.

The sequence came from an adult who was a healthcare worker with PCR-confirmed SARS-CoV-2 infection or an uninfected control (not recorded which). The specimen was whole blood. V and J are TRBV5-4 and TRBJ2-2; TRBD1 agrees at 7 bases. CDR3 DNA sequence: TGTGCCAGCAGCAGGACAGGCCCTTTTGGAGGGGAGCTGTTTTTT. Residues: CASSRTGPFGGELFF. Complete variable domain (other parts from reference TRBV5-4 and TRBJ2-2): ETGVTQSPTHLIKTRGQQVTLRCSSQSGHNTVSWYQQALGQGPQFIFQYYREEENGRGNFPPRFSGLQFPNYSSELNVNALELDDSALYLCASSRTGPFGGELFFGEGSRLTVL.